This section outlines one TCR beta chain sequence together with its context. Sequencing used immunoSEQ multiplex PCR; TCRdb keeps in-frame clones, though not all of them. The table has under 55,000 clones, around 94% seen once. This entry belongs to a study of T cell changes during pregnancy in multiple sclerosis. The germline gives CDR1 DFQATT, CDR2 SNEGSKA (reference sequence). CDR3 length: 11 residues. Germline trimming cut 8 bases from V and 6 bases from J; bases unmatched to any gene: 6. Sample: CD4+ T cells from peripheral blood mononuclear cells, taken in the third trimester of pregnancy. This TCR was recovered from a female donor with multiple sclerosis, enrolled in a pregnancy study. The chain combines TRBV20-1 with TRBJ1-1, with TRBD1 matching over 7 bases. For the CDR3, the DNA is TGCAGTCCGCTACAGGGGTCTGAAGCTTTCTTT. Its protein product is CSPLQGSEAFF.